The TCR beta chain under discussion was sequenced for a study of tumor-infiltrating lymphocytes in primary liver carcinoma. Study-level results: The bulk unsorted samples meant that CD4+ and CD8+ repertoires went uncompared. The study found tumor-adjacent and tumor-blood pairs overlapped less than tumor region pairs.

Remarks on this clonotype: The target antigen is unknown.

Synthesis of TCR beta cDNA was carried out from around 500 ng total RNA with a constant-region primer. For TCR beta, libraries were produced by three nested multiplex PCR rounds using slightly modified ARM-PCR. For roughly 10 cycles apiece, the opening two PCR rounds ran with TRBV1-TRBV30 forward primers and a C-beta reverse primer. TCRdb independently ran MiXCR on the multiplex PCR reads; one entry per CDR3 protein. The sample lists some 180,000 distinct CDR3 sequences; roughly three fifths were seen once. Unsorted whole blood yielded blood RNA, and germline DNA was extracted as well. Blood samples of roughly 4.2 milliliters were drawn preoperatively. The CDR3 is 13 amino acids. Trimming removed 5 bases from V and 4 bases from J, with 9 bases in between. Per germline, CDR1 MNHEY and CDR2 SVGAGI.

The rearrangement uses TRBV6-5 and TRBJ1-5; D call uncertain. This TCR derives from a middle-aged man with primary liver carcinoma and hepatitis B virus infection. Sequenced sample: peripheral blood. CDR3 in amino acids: CASSPKWNQPQHF. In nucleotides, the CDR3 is TGTGCCAGCAGTCCAAAGTGGAATCAGCCCCAGCATTTT.